Shown below are 19 T cell receptor beta chains from a single sample sequenced in a study of blood T cell repertoires in COVID-19. Sequencing was performed with immunoSEQ multiplex PCR; in TCRdb, only in-frame clones are kept and a portion is missing. Of 50,000 or so clones in the sample, 90% were seen once. Material for sequencing was peripheral blood. Receptor source: a human donor in a cohort sampled during active COVID-19.

V and J are TRBV4-1 and TRBJ2-7; a possible D gene is TRBD2 (5 bases). Germline-derived CDR1 and CDR2 are MGHRA and YSYEKL. The CDR3 sequence is 17 residues long. Trimming pared 3 bases from V and 1 base from J, leaving 19 bases between. The CDR3 loop reads CASSQKPNGVGSYEQYF. DNA of the CDR3: TGCGCCAGCAGCCAGAAACCGAACGGGGTAGGGTCCTACGAGCAGTACTTC.

The CDR3: CASSLAPQGQSRNTIYF. CDR3 bases: TGTGCCAGCAGCTTAGCCCCCCAGGGACAGTCAAGAAACACCATATATTTT. The chain uses TRBV7-8 and TRBJ1-3, with 7 bases lining up with TRBD1. The CDR3 covers 17 residues. Per germline, CDR1 SGHVS and CDR2 FQNEAQ. Trimming removed 0 bases from V and 5 bases from J; junction bases left unmatched: 10.

The chain joins TRBV7-9 to TRBJ1-5; tentative D call: TRBD1 (6 bases). The CDR3 is 16 amino acids. Germline CDR1 SEHNR, CDR2 FQNEAQ (reference sequence). V was shortened by 4 bases and J by 3 bases, with 16 bases between the two germline ends. Here the CDR3 reads CASSSGTGNYNQPQHF. CDR3 nucleotide sequence: TGTGCCAGCAGCTCCGGAACAGGGAACTACAATCAGCCCCAGCATTTT.

The V gene is TRBV7-9, the J gene TRBJ1-1, with 8 bases identical to TRBD1. The CDR3 is 16 residues long. Germline V lookup: CDR1 SEHNR, CDR2 FQNEAQ (reference sequence). Germline trimming cut 5 bases from V and 2 bases from J; bases unmatched to any gene: 10. DNA for the CDR3: TGTGCCAGCAGCAAAAGGGCCGGACAGGGTAACACTGAAGCTTTCTTT. Translated, it gives CASSKRAGQGNTEAFF. The full variable domain, completed using reference TRBV7-9 and TRBJ1-1, is DTGVSQNPRHKITKRGQNVTFRCDPISEHNRLYWYRQTLGQGPEFLTYFQNEAQLEKSRLLSDRFSAERPKGSFSTLEIQRTEQGDSAMYLCASSKRAGQGNTEAFFGQGTRLTVV.

The rearrangement links TRBV11-3 to TRBJ2-2; unclear D gene. From germline, CDR1 is SGHNT and CDR2 YENEEA. The V end was cut by 3 bases, the J end by 2 bases, with 7 bases between. CDR3 length equals 14 residues. The CDR3 nucleotides read TGTGCCAGCAGCTTCGGTAGCAACACCGGGGAGCTGTTTTTT. Its protein is CASSFGSNTGELFF.

The V and J genes are TRBV11-3 and TRBJ2-7; 7 nucleotides match TRBD2. CDR1 and CDR2 (germline): SGHNT, YENEEA. The CDR3 runs to 13 residues. With V trimmed by 3 bases and J by 6 bases, 5 bases remained unmatched. The CDR3 loop reads CASSLGWGGEQYF. CDR3 bases: TGTGCCAGCAGCTTGGGATGGGGGGGCGAGCAGTACTTC.

The chain combines TRBV27 with TRBJ1-1; 7 bases are shared with TRBD1. CDR1 is MNHEY and CDR2 is SMNVEV in the germline V gene (reference sequence). The trim removed 5 bases at V and 1 base at J, leaving 10 bases unmatched. The CDR3 totals 16 residues. In DNA, the CDR3 is TGTGCCAGCAGTCCCTTACCGGGACAGAGGAACACTGAAGCTTTCTTT. Encoded protein: CASSPLPGQRNTEAFF.

This clone was seen once. The rearrangement joins TRBV5-1 to TRBJ2-7, with TRBD2 as a possible D gene (5 bases). This CDR3 is built from 13 residues. Germline V CDR1 and CDR2: SGHRS, YFSETQ. Trimming stripped 0 bases from V and 7 bases from J, with 11 bases between. The CDR3 DNA is TGCGCCAGCAGCTTGGATCCTCCGGGGGAGCAGTACTTC. Translated: CASSLDPPGEQYF. The variable domain in full, with the rest retrieved from reference TRBV5-1 and TRBJ2-7, is KAGVTQTPRYLIKTRGQQVTLSCSPISGHRSVSWYQQTPGQGLQFLFEYFSETQRNKGNFPGRFSGRQFSNSRSEMNVSTLELGDSALYLCASSLDPPGEQYFGPGTRLTVT.

The V gene is TRBV9, the J gene TRBJ2-1, with D possibly being TRBD2 (6 bases). The CDR3 has 15 residues. The germline gives CDR1 SGDLS, CDR2 YYNGEE. Deletions cut 4 bases from V and 6 bases from J, with 17 bases between. CDR3 sequence reads: CASSPYGASVNEQFF. The CDR3 DNA reads as TGTGCCAGCAGCCCGTACGGGGCTAGCGTCAATGAGCAGTTCTTC.

The rearrangement joins TRBV7-3 to TRBJ1-1; TRBD1 aligns across 10 bases. V shed 5 bases, J shed 4 bases, and the junction held 4 bases outside the gene matches. The length of the CDR3 is 14 residues. Germline assignment: CDR1 SGHTA and CDR2 FQGTGA. Here the CDR3 DNA reads TGTGCCAGCAGCCTGGGACAGGGGAGCACTGAAGCTTTCTTT. Residues: CASSLGQGSTEAFF.

This rearrangement joins TRBV4-1 to TRBJ2-7; D possibly corresponds to TRBD1 (6 bases). Trimming stripped 0 bases from V and 0 bases from J, with 21 bases between. Germline V gives CDR1 MGHRA, CDR2 YSYEKL. CDR3 length: 19 residues. The CDR3 DNA reads TGCGCCAGCAGCCAAGACGAATTAGCAATTACAGGGATCTCCTACGAGCAGTACTTC. This gives the protein CASSQDELAITGISYEQYF.

The chain is built from TRBV6-5 and TRBJ2-7; D not resolved. CDR1 and CDR2 from the germline V gene are MNHEY and SVGAGI. V lost 8 bases to trimming and J lost 0 bases, with 11 bases between them. The CDR3 length is 13 residues. In nucleotides, the CDR3 is TGTGCCAGCTCAAACCCCGGCTCCTACGAGCAGTACTTC. Protein: CASSNPGSYEQYF.

The V call is TRBV30, the J call TRBJ1-1; D is undetermined. V was pared by 4 bases and J by 1 base, with 7 bases between. The CDR3 runs to 12 residues. CDR1 is GTSNPN and CDR2 is SVGIG in the germline V gene (reference sequence). The CDR3 sequence is CAWTGQNTEAFF. The CDR3 coding sequence is TGTGCCTGGACAGGTCAGAACACTGAAGCTTTCTTT.

The chain employs TRBV14 and TRBJ2-6; D is uncertain. CDR3 length equals 16 residues. The germline gives CDR1 SGHDN, CDR2 FVKESK. Trimming shortened V by 1 base and J by 0 bases, and 7 bases separated the two germline ends. In nucleotides, the CDR3 is TGTGCCAGCAGCCAAGCCACACCCTCTGGGGCCAACGTCCTGACTTTC. Translation: CASSQATPSGANVLTF.

This clone was observed a handful of times. V is TRBV30 and J is TRBJ1-1; D uncertain. Germline lookup yields CDR1 GTSNPN and CDR2 SVGIG (reference sequence). Trimming cost V 2 bases and J 3 bases, with 10 bases left between them. The CDR3 loop spans 13 amino acids. The DNA for the CDR3 is TGTGCCTGGAGTTTGGGCCAAGACACTGAAGCTTTCTTT. Amino acid sequence: CAWSLGQDTEAFF.

Remarks on this clone: Other nucleotide sequences from this sample produce the same CDR3. This chain uses TRBV7-3 with TRBJ1-1; 9 nucleotides agree with TRBD1. V lost 5 bases and J lost 1; bases outside the gene matches: 2. Germline-derived CDR1 and CDR2 are SGHTA and FQGTGA. The CDR3 loop spans 14 amino acids. The CDR3 bases are TGTGCCAGCAGCCTGGGACAGGGGAACACTGAAGCTTTCTTT. Its translation is CASSLGQGNTEAFF.

The chain combines TRBV18 with TRBJ2-3; D unclear. The germline gives CDR1 KGHSH, CDR2 LQKENI. V was cut by 2 bases and J by 2 bases, with 14 bases left in between. This CDR3 has 16 amino acids. CDR3 in amino acids: CASSPLASLYTDTQYF. The CDR3 DNA reads as TGTGCCAGCTCACCATTGGCTAGTCTTTACACAGATACGCAGTATTTT.

This chain connects TRBV6-5 to TRBJ1-2; a possible D gene is TRBD1 (6 bases). The V end was cut by 4 bases, the J end by 0 bases, with 15 bases between. The CDR3 sequence is 16 residues long. From germline, CDR1 is MNHEY and CDR2 SVGAGI. Here the CDR3 reads CASSLQGRGTNYGYTF. CDR3 bases: TGTGCCAGCAGTTTGCAGGGTAGGGGGACTAACTATGGCTACACCTTC.

The chain is built from TRBV29-1 and TRBJ2-5; no firm D call. Germline CDR1 SQVTM, CDR2 ANQGSEA. Trimming removed 2 bases at V and 0 bases at J, with 7 bases between. The CDR3 loop spans 13 amino acids. The CDR3 loop is CSVESTNQETQYF. The CDR3 DNA is TGCAGCGTTGAAAGTACTAACCAAGAGACCCAGTACTTC. Filled out from reference TRBV29-1 and TRBJ2-5, the complete variable domain reads SAVISQKPSRDICQRGTSLTIQCQVDSQVTMMFWYRQQPGQSLTLIATANQGSEATYESGFVIDKFPISRPNLTFSTLTVSNMSPEDSSIYLCSVESTNQETQYFGPGTRLLVL.